These T cell receptor beta chains were read from a single sample in a study of CD8+ T cells in alopecia areata. The method was immunoSEQ multiplex PCR; TCRdb's version includes in-frame clones alone and lacks a portion of them. The sample lists about 97,000 clones; 41% were seen once. Sequences were obtained from CD4+ T cells sorted from blood. Receptor source: a human donor with alopecia areata. Both conserved end residues are part of each CDR3. D genes are given only for firm matches. Some rows mark clone size as missing; the rest say once, few, many or name a class of expanded clone.

j_call v_call clone_size d_call cdr3_aa cdr3_nt
TRBJ2-7 TRBV7-2 . . CASSWDIYEQYF TGTGCCAGCAGCTGGGATATCTACGAGCAGTACTTC
TRBJ2-7 TRBV15 . . CATSRGGGSYEQYF TGTGCCACCAGCAGAGGAGGAGGTTCCTACGAGCAGTACTTC
TRBJ2-6 TRBV7-2 few . CASSLGAGANVLTF TGTGCCAGCAGCTTAGGTGCAGGGGCCAACGTCCTGACTTTC
TRBJ1-5 TRBV29-1 once TRBD1 CSVDGGGGQPQHF TGCAGCGTTGACGGAGGGGGCGGTCAGCCCCAGCATTTT
TRBJ2-1 TRBV30 . TRBD1 CAWTRQGRNEQFF TGTGCCTGGACTCGACAGGGGAGAAATGAGCAGTTCTTC
TRBJ2-1 TRBV20-1 . . CSARDEQFF TGCAGTGCTAGGGATGAGCAGTTCTTC
TRBJ2-7 TRBV2 . TRBD2 CASRLAGVPYEQYF TGTGCCAGCAGACTAGCGGGGGTCCCCTACGAGCAGTACTTC
TRBJ1-1 TRBV6-5 . TRBD1 CASSYSTGGTFF TGTGCCAGCAGTTACTCGACAGGGGGAACTTTCTTT
TRBJ1-2 TRBV7-2 . . CASSLRAGSWGYTF TGTGCCAGCAGCTTAAGGGCGGGTTCTTGGGGCTACACCTTC
TRBJ2-1 TRBV28 few TRBD2 CASSSYSGSLYNEQFF TGTGCCAGCAGTTCCTATAGCGGGAGTCTTTACAATGAGCAGTTCTTC
TRBJ1-1 TRBV23-1 . TRBD1 CASPITTGPKGPEAFF TGCGCCTCACCGATAACGACAGGGCCCAAGGGTCCTGAAGCTTTCTTT
TRBJ2-7 TRBV5-1 . TRBD1 CASALTGYEQYF TGCGCCAGCGCTTTGACAGGGTACGAGCAGTACTTC
TRBJ2-5 TRBV18 few . CASSPGQLQETQYF TGTGCCAGCTCACCAGGACAACTCCAAGAGACCCAGTACTTC
TRBJ2-1 TRBV5-6 medium-sized TRBD2 CASRPFGLAERDNEQFF TGTGCCAGCAGACCCTTTGGACTAGCGGAAAGGGACAATGAGCAGTTCTTC
TRBJ1-2 TRBV29-1 . . CSVEGGGVYGYTF TGCAGCGTTGAAGGGGGCGGGGTTTATGGCTACACCTTC
TRBJ2-2 TRBV5-1 . TRBD2 CASSLGGLAGERANTGELFF TGCGCCAGCAGCTTGGGAGGACTAGCGGGAGAAAGGGCGAACACCGGGGAGCTGTTTTTT
TRBJ1-2 TRBV29-1 . . CSGFGADYGYTF TGCAGCGGCTTCGGGGCAGACTATGGCTACACCTTC
TRBJ2-3 TRBV5-1 . TRBD1 CASRDGQGGTDTQYF TGCGCCAGCAGAGACGGACAGGGAGGAACAGATACGCAGTATTTT
TRBJ2-7 TRBV30 . . CARSTTGLGQYF TGTGCCCGATCTACCACGGGGCTGGGGCAGTACTTC
TRBJ2-5 TRBV7-3 . . CASSPGPSGTQYF TGTGCCAGCAGCCCCGGGCCCAGTGGGACCCAGTACTTC
TRBJ1-5 TRBV29-1 . . CSVESWPQHF TGCAGCGTTGAATCTTGGCCCCAGCATTTT
TRBJ2-3 TRBV7-9 many TRBD2 CASSSSGNTDTQYF TGTGCCAGCAGCTCTAGCGGGAATACAGATACGCAGTATTTT
TRBJ2-5 TRBV29-1 . . CSSLAPPETQYF TGCAGCTCCCTTGCGCCCCCGGAGACCCAGTACTTC
TRBJ2-7 TRBV30 . TRBD1 CAWKGEGQGYEQYF TGTGCCTGGAAGGGAGAGGGACAGGGCTACGAGCAGTACTTC
TRBJ2-5 TRBV10-3 many . CAISGQGGETQYF TGTGCCATCAGTGGACAGGGAGGGGAGACCCAGTACTTC
TRBJ2-4 TRBV6-6 few . CASSGAGVAKNIQYF TGTGCCAGCAGCGGTGCCGGGGTAGCCAAAAACATTCAGTACTTC
TRBJ1-5 TRBV7-2 few . CASSLRHANQPQHF TGTGCCAGCAGCTTAAGGCATGCCAATCAGCCCCAGCATTTT
TRBJ2-7 TRBV30 . . CAWKRGQWDYEQYF TGTGCCTGGAAGAGGGGCCAATGGGACTACGAGCAGTACTTC
TRBJ2-3 TRBV5-1 . TRBD2 CASSLMAGDTDTQYF TGCGCCAGCAGCTTGATGGCGGGGGACACAGATACGCAGTATTTT
TRBJ1-1 TRBV2 . TRBD1 CATAGGPTMNTEAFF TGTGCCACCGCAGGGGGGCCCACAATGAACACTGAAGCTTTCTTT
TRBJ2-5 TRBV5-6 . . CASRGLGSGETQYF TGTGCCAGCAGGGGTCTGGGGTCAGGGGAGACCCAGTACTTC
TRBJ2-1 TRBV29-1 . TRBD1 CSVPFSGGVGQFF TGCAGCGTTCCTTTCTCAGGGGGCGTTGGGCAGTTCTTC
TRBJ1-1 TRBV7-8 . . CASSSRQDRTFNTEAFF TGTGCCAGCAGCTCCAGACAGGACAGAACGTTTAACACTGAAGCTTTCTTT
TRBJ1-1 TRBV29-1 . . CSGRWWGALAFF TGCAGCGGGAGGTGGTGGGGGGCCTTGGCTTTCTTT
TRBJ1-5 TRBV30 . . CAWSVSRGNQPQHF TGTGCCTGGAGTGTATCCCGTGGCAATCAGCCCCAGCATTTT
TRBJ2-5 TRBV14 . . CASSQVWGETQYF TGTGCCAGCAGCCAAGTCTGGGGGGAGACCCAGTACTTC
TRBJ1-1 TRBV6-5 . . CASRTDSLNTEAFF TGTGCCAGCAGGACTGATTCCCTAAACACTGAAGCTTTCTTT
TRBJ1-2 TRBV5-1 . . CASSPYQGGYGYTF TGCGCCAGCAGCCCCTATCAGGGTGGCTATGGCTACACCTTC
TRBJ2-5 TRBV6-5 . . CASSALGPETQYF TGTGCCAGCAGTGCGCTAGGGCCCGAGACCCAGTACTTC
TRBJ2-5 TRBV29-1 . TRBD2 CSGRPGLALYQETQYF TGCAGCGGTAGACCGGGACTAGCGCTATACCAAGAGACCCAGTACTTC
TRBJ2-7 TRBV5-1 few . CASSIGSRSYEQYF TGCGCCAGCAGCATCGGGTCCCGCTCCTACGAGCAGTACTTC
TRBJ2-3 TRBV27 . . CASSGHGRTDTQYF TGTGCCAGCAGCGGGCACGGACGCACAGATACGCAGTATTTT
TRBJ2-7 TRBV20-1 . . CSVRQGYEQYF TGCAGTGTCCGCCAGGGCTACGAGCAGTACTTC
TRBJ2-1 TRBV7-9 few TRBD1 CASSSKTNRDRGQDEQFF TGTGCCAGCAGCTCAAAGACGAACCGGGACAGGGGGCAAGATGAGCAGTTCTTC
TRBJ1-1 TRBV30 few . CAWYSENTEAFF TGTGCCTGGTACAGCGAGAACACTGAAGCTTTCTTT
TRBJ1-1 TRBV28 . . CASSPYKGFDTEAFF TGTGCCAGCAGTCCGTATAAAGGTTTCGACACTGAAGCTTTCTTT
TRBJ1-4 TRBV7-2 . . CASSFAGRGEKLFF TGTGCCAGCAGCTTCGCCGGGCGGGGTGAAAAACTGTTTTTT
TRBJ1-5 TRBV6-5 . . CASRTTGSSNQPQHF TGTGCCAGCAGGACAACAGGATCAAGCAATCAGCCCCAGCATTTT
TRBJ1-2 TRBV5-1 . . CASGSGGNYGYTF TGCGCCAGCGGCTCCGGGGGAAACTATGGCTACACCTTC
TRBJ1-2 TRBV18 . TRBD1 CASSQQYRDRVDYGYTF TGTGCCAGCTCGCAACAATACCGGGACAGGGTCGATTATGGCTACACCTTC
TRBJ1-6 TRBV25-1 . . CASRGANSPLHF TGTGCCAGCAGAGGGGCTAATTCACCCCTCCACTTT
TRBJ2-4 TRBV28 . . CASSPGQDLAKNIQYF TGTGCCAGCAGTCCGGGACAAGATCTAGCCAAAAACATTCAGTACTTC